The T cell receptor beta chain described here comes from a study of CD8+CD57+ T cells in acquired aplastic anemia. As for the study in general: Sorted cells (CD4+ and CD8+) yielded DNA amounts that averaged about 3.1 ug. Study-wide results and caveats: Under 35 was the count of CD8+ CDR3 sequences that patients shared with controls.

Previously, flow cytometry had revealed CD8+CD57+ cell expansion in the patients chosen for sequencing. Every patient was diagnosed with severe acquired aplastic anemia. The CDR3 consists of 15 residues. CDR1 and CDR2 (germline): DFQATT, SNEGSKA (reference sequence). Trimming removed 0 bases at V and 0 bases at J, with 12 bases between. In this sample, this clonotype turned up once. No antigen is known for it. According to the study, genomic DNA was the template for TCR beta VDJ and CDR3 profiling. TCRdb processed the reads anew with MiXCR; each CDR3 protein has one entry. Altogether fewer than 200,000 distinct CDR3 sequences are present, 71% being singletons, with the ten largest covering approximately 48%.

Material for sequencing was sorted CD4+, CD8+, or CD8+CD57+ T cells (not recorded which) from PBMCs. This chain connects TRBV20-1 to TRBJ2-7; no reliable D call. The sequence derives from a human donor with aplastic anemia. The CDR3 here is CSARDLRLPSYEQYF. CDR3 coding DNA: TGCAGTGCTAGAGATTTACGGTTACCCTCCTACGAGCAGTACTTC.